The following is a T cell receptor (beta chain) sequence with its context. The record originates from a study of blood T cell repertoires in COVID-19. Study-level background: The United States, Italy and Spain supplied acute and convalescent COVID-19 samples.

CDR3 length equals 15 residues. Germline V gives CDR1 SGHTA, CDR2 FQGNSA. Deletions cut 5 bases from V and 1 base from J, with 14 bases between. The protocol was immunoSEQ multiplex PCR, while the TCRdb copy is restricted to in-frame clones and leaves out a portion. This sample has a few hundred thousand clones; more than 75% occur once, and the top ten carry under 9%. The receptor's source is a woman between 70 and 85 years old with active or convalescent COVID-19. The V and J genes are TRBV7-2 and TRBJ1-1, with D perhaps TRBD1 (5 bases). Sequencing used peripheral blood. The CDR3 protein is CASSGRDGKNTEAFF. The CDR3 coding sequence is TGTGCCAGCAGCGGGAGGGACGGCAAGAACACTGAAGCTTTCTTT.